This T cell receptor beta chain appears in the sequencing data of a study of monozygotic twins with inflammatory bowel disease. The CDR3 is 17 residues long. CDR1 MDHEN and CDR2 SYDVKM come from the germline V gene. TCRdb reprocessed the 5' RACE reads, keeping one entry per CDR3 protein, no DNA. The sample holds about 160,000 distinct CDR3 sequences. This chain links TRBV28 with TRBJ2-7; the TCRdb call, TRBD2, lacks DNA for checking. Sequences were obtained from blood. The receptor comes from a human donor with ulcerative colitis or Crohn's disease, or a healthy co-twin of an affected twin (not recorded which). CDR3: CASIGVASGSRVYEQYF.